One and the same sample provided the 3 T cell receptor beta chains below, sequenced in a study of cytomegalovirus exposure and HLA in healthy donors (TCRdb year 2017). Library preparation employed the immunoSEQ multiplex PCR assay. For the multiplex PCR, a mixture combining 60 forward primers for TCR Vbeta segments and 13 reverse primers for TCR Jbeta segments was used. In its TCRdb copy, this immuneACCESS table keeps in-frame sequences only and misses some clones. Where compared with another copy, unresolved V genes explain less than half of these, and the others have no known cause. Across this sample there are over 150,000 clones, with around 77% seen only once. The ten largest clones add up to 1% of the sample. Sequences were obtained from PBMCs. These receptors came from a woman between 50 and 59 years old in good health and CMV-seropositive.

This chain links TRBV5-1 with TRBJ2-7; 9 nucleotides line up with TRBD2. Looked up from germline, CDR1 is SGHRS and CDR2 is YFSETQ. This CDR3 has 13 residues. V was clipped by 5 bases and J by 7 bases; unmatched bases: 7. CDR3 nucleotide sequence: TGCGCCAGCAGGGGACTAGCCCCTGGGGAGCAGTACTTC. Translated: CASRGLAPGEQYF.

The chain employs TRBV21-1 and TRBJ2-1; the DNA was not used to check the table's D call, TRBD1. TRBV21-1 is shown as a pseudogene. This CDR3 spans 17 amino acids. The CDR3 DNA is TGTGCCAGCAGCAAAGAACAGGGGCCCAGAGTCCACAATGAGCAGTTCTTC. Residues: CASSKEQGPRVHNEQFF.

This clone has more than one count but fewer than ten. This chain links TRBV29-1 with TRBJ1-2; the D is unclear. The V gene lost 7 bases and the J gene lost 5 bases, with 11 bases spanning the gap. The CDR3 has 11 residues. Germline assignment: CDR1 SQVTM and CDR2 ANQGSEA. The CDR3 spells CSGTPTYGYTF. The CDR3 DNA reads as TGCAGCGGAACTCCCACGTATGGCTACACCTTC.